This T cell receptor (beta chain) was retrieved from a study of cytomegalovirus exposure and HLA in healthy donors. Study-wide results and limits: Overall, approximately 150 TCR beta chains were annotated as cytomegalovirus-associated. Subsequent analysis showed first-cohort TCR clusters tending to co-occur in around 110 validation repertoires.

Repertoires were generated with immunoSEQ multiplex PCR, while TCRdb's copy carries only in-frame clones and drops some. The repertoire holds 150,000 to 180,000 clones, with approximately 86% as singletons. After removal of 0 bases from V and 5 bases from J, the junction contained 10 bases not matched to a gene. The CDR3 is made up of 17 amino acids. In germline, CDR1 is PRHDT, CDR2 FYEKMQ (reference sequence). On this clone itself: Antigen specificity is unknown.

Sequencing used PBMCs. This TCR was recovered from a man aged 18-30 years in good health and CMV-seropositive. The V and J genes are TRBV13 and TRBJ2-5; 9 bases line up with TRBD2. As DNA, the CDR3 is TGTGCCAGCAGCTTAGGCCGAGGCGGGAGGGCCGGGGAGACCCAGTACTTC. It yields the protein CASSLGRGGRAGETQYF.